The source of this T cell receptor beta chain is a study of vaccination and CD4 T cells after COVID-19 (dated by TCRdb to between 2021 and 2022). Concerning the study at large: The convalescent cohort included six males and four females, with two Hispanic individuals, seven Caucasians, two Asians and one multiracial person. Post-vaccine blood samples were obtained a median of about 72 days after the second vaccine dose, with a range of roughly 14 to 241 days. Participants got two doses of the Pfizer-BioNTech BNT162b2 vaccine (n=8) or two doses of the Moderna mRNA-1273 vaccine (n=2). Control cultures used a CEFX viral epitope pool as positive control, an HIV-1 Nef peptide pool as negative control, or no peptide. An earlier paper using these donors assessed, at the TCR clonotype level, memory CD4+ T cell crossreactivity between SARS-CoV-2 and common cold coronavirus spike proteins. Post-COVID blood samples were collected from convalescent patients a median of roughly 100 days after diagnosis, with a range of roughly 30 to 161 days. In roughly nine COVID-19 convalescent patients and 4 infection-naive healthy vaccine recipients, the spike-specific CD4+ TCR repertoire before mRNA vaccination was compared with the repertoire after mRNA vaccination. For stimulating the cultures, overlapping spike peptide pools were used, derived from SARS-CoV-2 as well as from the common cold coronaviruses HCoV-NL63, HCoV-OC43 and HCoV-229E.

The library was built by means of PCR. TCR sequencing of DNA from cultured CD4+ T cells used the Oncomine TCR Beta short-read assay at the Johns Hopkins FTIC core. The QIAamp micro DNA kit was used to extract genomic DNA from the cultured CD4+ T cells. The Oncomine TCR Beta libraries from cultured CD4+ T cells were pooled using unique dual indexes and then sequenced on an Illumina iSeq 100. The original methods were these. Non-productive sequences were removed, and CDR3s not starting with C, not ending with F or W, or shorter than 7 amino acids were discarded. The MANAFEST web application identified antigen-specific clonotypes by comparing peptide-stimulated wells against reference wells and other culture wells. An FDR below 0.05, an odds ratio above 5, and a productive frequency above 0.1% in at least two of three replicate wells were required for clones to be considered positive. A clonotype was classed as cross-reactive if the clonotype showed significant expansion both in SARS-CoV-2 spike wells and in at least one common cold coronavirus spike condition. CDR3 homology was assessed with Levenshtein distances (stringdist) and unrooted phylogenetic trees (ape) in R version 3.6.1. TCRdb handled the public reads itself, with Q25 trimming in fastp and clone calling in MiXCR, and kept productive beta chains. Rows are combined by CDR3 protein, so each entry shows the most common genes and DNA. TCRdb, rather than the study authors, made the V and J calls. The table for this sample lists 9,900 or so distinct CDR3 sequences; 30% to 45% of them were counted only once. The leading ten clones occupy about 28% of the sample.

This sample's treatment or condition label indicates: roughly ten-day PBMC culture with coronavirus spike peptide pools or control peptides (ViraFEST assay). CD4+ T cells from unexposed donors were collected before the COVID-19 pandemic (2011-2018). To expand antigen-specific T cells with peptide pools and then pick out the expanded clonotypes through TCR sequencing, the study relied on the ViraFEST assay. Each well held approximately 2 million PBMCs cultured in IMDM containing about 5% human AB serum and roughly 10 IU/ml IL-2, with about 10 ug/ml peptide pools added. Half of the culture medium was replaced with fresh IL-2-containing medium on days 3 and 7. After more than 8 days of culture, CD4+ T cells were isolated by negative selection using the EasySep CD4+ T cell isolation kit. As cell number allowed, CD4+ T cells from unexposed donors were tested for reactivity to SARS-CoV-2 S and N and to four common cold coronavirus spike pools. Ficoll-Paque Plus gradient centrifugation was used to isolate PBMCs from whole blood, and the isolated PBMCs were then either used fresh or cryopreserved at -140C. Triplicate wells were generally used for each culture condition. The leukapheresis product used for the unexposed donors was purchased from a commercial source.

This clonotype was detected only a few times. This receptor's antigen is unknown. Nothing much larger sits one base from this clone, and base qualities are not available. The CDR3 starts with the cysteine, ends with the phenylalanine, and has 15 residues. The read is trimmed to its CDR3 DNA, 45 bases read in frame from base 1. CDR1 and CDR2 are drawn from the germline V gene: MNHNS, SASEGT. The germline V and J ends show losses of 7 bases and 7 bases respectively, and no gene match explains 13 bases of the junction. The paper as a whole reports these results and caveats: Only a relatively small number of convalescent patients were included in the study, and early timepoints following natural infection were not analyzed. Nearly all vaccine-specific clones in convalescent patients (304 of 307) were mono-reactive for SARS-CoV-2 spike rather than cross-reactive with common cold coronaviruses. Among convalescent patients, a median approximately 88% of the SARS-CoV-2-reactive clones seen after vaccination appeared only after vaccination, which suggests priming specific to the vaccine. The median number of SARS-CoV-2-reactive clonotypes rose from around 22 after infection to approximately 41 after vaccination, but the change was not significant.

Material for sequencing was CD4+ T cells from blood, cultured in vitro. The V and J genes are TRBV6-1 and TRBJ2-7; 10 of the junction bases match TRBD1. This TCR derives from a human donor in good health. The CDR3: CASTTAGTGVGEQYF. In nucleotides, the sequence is TGTGCCAGCACCACCGCCGGGACAGGGGTGGGGGAGCAGTACTTC.